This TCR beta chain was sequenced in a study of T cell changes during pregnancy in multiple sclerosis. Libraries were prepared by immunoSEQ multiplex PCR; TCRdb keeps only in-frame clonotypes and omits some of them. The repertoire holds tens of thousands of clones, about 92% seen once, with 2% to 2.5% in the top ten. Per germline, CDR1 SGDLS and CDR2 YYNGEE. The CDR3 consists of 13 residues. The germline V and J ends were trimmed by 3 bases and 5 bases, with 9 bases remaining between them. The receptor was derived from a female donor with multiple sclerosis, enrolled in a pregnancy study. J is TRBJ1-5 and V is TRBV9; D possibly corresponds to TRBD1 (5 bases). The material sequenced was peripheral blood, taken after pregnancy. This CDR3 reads CASSAGMDQPQHF. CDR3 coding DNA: TGTGCCAGCAGCGCAGGGATGGATCAGCCCCAGCATTTT.